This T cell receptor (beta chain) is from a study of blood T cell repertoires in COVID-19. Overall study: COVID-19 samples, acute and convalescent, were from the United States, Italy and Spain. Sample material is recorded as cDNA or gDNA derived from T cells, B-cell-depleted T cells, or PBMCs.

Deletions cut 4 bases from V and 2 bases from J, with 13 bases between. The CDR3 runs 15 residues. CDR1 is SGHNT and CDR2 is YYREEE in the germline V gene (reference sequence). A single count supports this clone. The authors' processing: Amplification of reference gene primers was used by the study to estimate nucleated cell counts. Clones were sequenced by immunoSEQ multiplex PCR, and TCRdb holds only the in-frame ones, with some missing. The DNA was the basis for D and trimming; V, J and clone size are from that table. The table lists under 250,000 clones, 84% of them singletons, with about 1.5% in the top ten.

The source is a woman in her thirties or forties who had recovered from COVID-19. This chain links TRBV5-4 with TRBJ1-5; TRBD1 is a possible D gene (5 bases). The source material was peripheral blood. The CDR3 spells CASSDGRVGNQPQHF. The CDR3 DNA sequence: TGTGCCAGCAGCGACGGCAGGGTGGGCAATCAGCCCCAGCATTTT.